What follows describes a single T cell receptor (beta chain). These data originate in a study of blood T cell repertoires in COVID-19. Study-wide context: Whether acute or convalescent, the COVID-19 samples came from the United States, Italy and Spain. PBMCs, B-cell-depleted T cells, or T cells were the source of the cDNA or gDNA that made up the material.

Per the original data handling: Nucleated cell number was recorded as an estimate derived from reference gene primer amplification. Clones were sequenced by immunoSEQ multiplex PCR, and TCRdb holds only the in-frame ones, with some missing. The V and J calls and clone size were taken over from that table, and D and trimming were inferred from the DNA. The repertoire holds roughly 30,000 clones, with over 90% as singletons. This CDR3 is built from 16 residues. V lost 4 bases and J 0 bases, leaving 12 bases between the germline ends. Germline V gives CDR1 LGHNA, CDR2 YNFKEQ. Sequenced: peripheral blood. The receptor's source is a human donor in a cohort sampled during active COVID-19. This sequence joins TRBV4-2 and TRBJ1-4; tentatively, D is TRBD1 (5 bases). The DNA of the CDR3 is TGTGCCAGCAGCCGGTGGGGCCGAGCAACTAATGAAAAACTGTTTTTT. Encoded protein: CASSRWGRATNEKLFF.